Listed below are T cell receptor beta chains from one sample, sequenced in a study of blood T cell repertoires in COVID-19. TCRdb keeps only in-frame clones here, not all; method: immunoSEQ multiplex PCR. Among fewer than 400,000 clones, around nine tenths were seen once, and the ten largest hold about 2.9%. Sequenced input: peripheral blood. The receptors were gathered from a human donor in a cohort sampled during active COVID-19. CDR3s include the opening cysteine and the closing phenylalanine or tryptophan. Fields, in order: clone size, V gene, J gene, D gene, CDR3 DNA, CDR3 protein. The D gene is left open where the match is weak. The size field is filled for only some rows; it gives once, few, many or a size class.

>NA|TRBV19|TRBJ2-1|TRBD2
TGTGCCAGTAGTAATTCCGGGGGGTGGTACAATGAGCAGTTCTTC
CASSNSGGWYNEQFF
>once|TRBV5-1|TRBJ2-3|NA
TGCGCCAGCGGCTCACGAGGAGGGGATACGCAGTATTTT
CASGSRGGDTQYF
>few|TRBV5-1|TRBJ1-1|NA
TGCGCCAGCAGCTTGGCCGTGGTCGGGAACACTGAAGCTTTCTTT
CASSLAVVGNTEAFF
>NA|TRBV5-5|TRBJ2-7|TRBD1
TGTGCCAGCAGCTTGGCCGGGACAGGGACGTTCGAGCAGTACTTC
CASSLAGTGTFEQYF
>NA|TRBV5-1|TRBJ1-1|TRBD1
TGCGCCAGCAGCCGACAGGGTGCTCCCCAACCGGACACTGAAGCTTTCTTT
CASSRQGAPQPDTEAFF
>few|TRBV19|TRBJ1-5|TRBD1
TGTGCCAGTAAAGGTCCTGGGGACAGGCGTTATCAGCCCCAGCATTTT
CASKGPGDRRYQPQHF
>NA|TRBV5-5|TRBJ2-3|NA
TGTGCCAGCAGCTTGGACGGTGCGGGCACAGATACGCAGTATTTT
CASSLDGAGTDTQYF
>NA|TRBV30|TRBJ2-1|NA
TGTGCCTGGGGCCTCTACGACAATGAGCAGTTCTTC
CAWGLYDNEQFF
>NA|TRBV10-3|TRBJ2-2|TRBD1
TGTGCCGGGGGGACAGGGGCCGCCGGGGAGCTGTTTTTT
CAGGTGAAGELFF
>NA|TRBV7-6|TRBJ2-3|NA
TGTGCCAGCAGCCCCGGGACAGATACGCAGTATTTT
CASSPGTDTQYF
>NA|TRBV6-5|TRBJ1-5|TRBD1
TGTGCCAGCAGTAGGGACAGTTATAGCAATCAGCCCCAGCATTTT
CASSRDSYSNQPQHF
>NA|TRBV18|TRBJ1-2|NA
TGTGCCAGCTCACCACTTGGCTCCCTAGGGACAATGAACTATGGCTACACCTTC
CASSPLGSLGTMNYGYTF
>NA|TRBV30|TRBJ2-7|TRBD1
TGTGCCTGGAGTCCCCGGGACAGGGACTCCTACGAGCAGTACTTC
CAWSPRDRDSYEQYF
>NA|TRBV28|TRBJ1-2|TRBD1
TGTGCCAGCAGAGACGGACAGGGGAATACTGCGGGGTATGGCTACACCTTC
CASRDGQGNTAGYGYTF
>NA|TRBV27|TRBJ1-1|TRBD1
TGTGCCAGCAGTTTATCGAGGGGACAGGGCCCCCGGGGTAGTTGGACTGAAGCTTTCTTT
CASSLSRGQGPRGSWTEAFF
>NA|TRBV6-4|TRBJ2-4|NA
TGTGCCAGCAGTGACGGGGGCCCGGAAAACATTCAGTACTTC
CASSDGGPENIQYF
>NA|TRBV12-3/TRBV12-4|TRBJ1-1|NA
TGTGCCAGCAGTTCCTCGGGGGGCACTGAAGCTTTCTTT
CASSSSGGTEAFF
>NA|TRBV12-3/TRBV12-4|TRBJ2-7|NA
TGTGCCAGCAGTTTGAACAGACCTTACGAGCAGTACTTC
CASSLNRPYEQYF
>NA|TRBV28|TRBJ1-1|TRBD1
TGTGCCAGCAGATCGACAGGGGTGAACACTGAAGCTTTCTTT
CASRSTGVNTEAFF
>once|TRBV25-1|TRBJ2-1|TRBD2
TGTGCCAGCAGTGAATGGATGGGAGGGAGGGCCAAGAATGAGCAGTTCTTC
CASSEWMGGRAKNEQFF
>NA|TRBV5-1|TRBJ2-7|TRBD1
TGCGCCAGCAGCCTACAGGGGGCCCCCTACGAGCAGTACTTC
CASSLQGAPYEQYF
>NA|TRBV25-1|TRBJ1-3|NA
TGTGCCAGCAGTGAATATGGAGGGCTCTCTGGAAACACCATATATTTT
CASSEYGGLSGNTIYF
>NA|TRBV3-1/TRBV3-2|TRBJ2-7|TRBD2
TGTGCCAGCAGCCGGTCAGGACTAGCGGGGAACTACGAGCAGTACTTC
CASSRSGLAGNYEQYF
>NA|TRBV9|TRBJ1-1|TRBD1
TGTGCCAGCAGCGTAGCCGGGACAGGGCGGACTGAAGCTTTCTTT
CASSVAGTGRTEAFF
>NA|TRBV18|TRBJ1-1|NA
TGTGCCAGCTCACCACTAAATAGCCTTCTATCTGAAGCTTTCTTT
CASSPLNSLLSEAFF
>NA|TRBV9|TRBJ1-6|NA
TGTGCCAGCAGCGCTCCCGGTTCACCCCTCCACTTT
CASSAPGSPLHF
>NA|TRBV19|TRBJ2-2|TRBD1
TGTGCCAGTAGAGCGACAGGGGGAGCCGGGGAGCTGTTTTTT
CASRATGGAGELFF
>few|TRBV3-1/TRBV3-2|TRBJ2-5|NA
TGTGCCAGCAGCAGTCGGGAGACGCGGGAGACCCAGTACTTC
CASSSRETRETQYF
>NA|TRBV12-3/TRBV12-4|TRBJ1-2|TRBD1
TGTGCCAGCAGTTTTCAGGGGGACTATGGCTACACCTTC
CASSFQGDYGYTF
>NA|TRBV18|TRBJ1-1|NA
TGTGCCAGCTCCCTACGTGGCACTGAAGCTTTCTTT
CASSLRGTEAFF
>NA|TRBV3-1/TRBV3-2|TRBJ1-2|TRBD1
TGTGCCAGCAGCCAAGAGGACAGGGAGGCTTATGGCTACACCTTC
CASSQEDREAYGYTF
>NA|TRBV5-4|TRBJ2-5|NA
TGTGCCAGCAGCTTGGGTCCCCGCGGAGAGACCCAGTACTTC
CASSLGPRGETQYF
>NA|TRBV11-2|TRBJ2-7|NA
TGTGCCAGCAGCTTTGTTGGCACAACCTACGAGCAGTACTTC
CASSFVGTTYEQYF
>NA|TRBV7-2|TRBJ2-3|TRBD2
TGTGCCAGCTCCCGGGGGGACCCTAGTAGTACGCAGTATTTT
CASSRGDPSSTQYF
>NA|TRBV25-1|TRBJ1-5|NA
TGTGCCAGCAGTGATTGGGGGGACCAGCCCCAGCATTTT
CASSDWGDQPQHF
>NA|TRBV7-9|TRBJ2-1|TRBD2
TGTGCCAGCAGCTTCACTAGCGGGAGGTACAATGAGCAGTTCTTC
CASSFTSGRYNEQFF
>NA|TRBV7-2|TRBJ2-5|NA
TGTGCCAGCAGCTTAGGAAGGCGGCAGGGGAGAGAGACCCAGTACTTC
CASSLGRRQGRETQYF
>NA|TRBV24-1|TRBJ2-1|TRBD1
TGTGCCACCTCGACAGGGGATTTTGAGCAGTTCTTC
CATSTGDFEQFF
>NA|TRBV6-2/TRBV6-3|TRBJ1-5|TRBD1
TGTGCCAGCAGTTCCGGGACAGGAGCCTATAGCAATCAGCCCCAGCATTTT
CASSSGTGAYSNQPQHF
>NA|TRBV5-1|TRBJ2-3|NA
TGCGCCAGCAGCTTGGCGAGGCGGGCAGATACGCAGTATTTT
CASSLARRADTQYF
>NA|TRBV18|TRBJ1-2|TRBD1
TGTGCCAGCTCACCCTCCGGGACAGGGAAAGGCTACACCTTC
CASSPSGTGKGYTF
>NA|TRBV7-2|TRBJ1-2|NA
TGTGCCAGCAGCCCACCCGGGTCCCATGCACATGGCTACACCTTC
CASSPPGSHAHGYTF
>NA|TRBV19|TRBJ2-2|NA
TGTGCCAGTAACCAAACCCCAGGGACCGGGGAGCTGTTTTTT
CASNQTPGTGELFF
>NA|TRBV28|TRBJ2-7|NA
TGTGCCAGCAGCCGGACTGAATTCGAGCAGTACTTC
CASSRTEFEQYF
>NA|TRBV9|TRBJ2-1|TRBD2
TGTGCCAGCAGCGTAGTTCGACTAGCCTATGAGCAGTTCTTC
CASSVVRLAYEQFF
>NA|TRBV29-1|TRBJ2-5|NA
TGCAGCGTTGGTCACAGGACAGTCCAAGAGACCCAGTACTTC
CSVGHRTVQETQYF
>NA|TRBV5-1|TRBJ2-1|TRBD2
TGCGCCAGCAGCTTAGGGGTACTAGCGATAAGCGATGAGCAGTTCTTC
CASSLGVLAISDEQFF
>NA|TRBV2|TRBJ1-2|TRBD1
TGTGCCAGTGATAGGACAGGGAACTATGGCTACACCTTC
CASDRTGNYGYTF
>NA|TRBV7-6|TRBJ2-1|NA
TGTGCCAGCAGCTTAGAGACTGCCTATGAGCAGTTCTTC
CASSLETAYEQFF
>once|TRBV9|TRBJ1-4|TRBD1
TGTGCCAGCAGCGTCCGGACAGGGGGCGCAGAGTGTCCAGTAAAACTGTTTTTT
CASSVRTGGAECPVKLFF
>once|TRBV28|TRBJ1-1|NA
TGTGCCAGCAGCCCCTTGAACACTGAAGCTTTCTTT
CASSPLNTEAFF
>NA|TRBV5-1|TRBJ1-1|NA
TGCGCCAGCAGCCGCCGGGTTTCCACTGAAGCTTTCTTT
CASSRRVSTEAFF
>NA|TRBV24-1|TRBJ2-1|TRBD1
TGTGCCACCAGTGCTTCGCCCGGGACAGGGCCATGGAATGAGCAGTTCTTC
CATSASPGTGPWNEQFF
>NA|TRBV3-1/TRBV3-2|TRBJ2-3|TRBD2
TGTGCCAGCAGCCAAGTCGCGGTAGCGGGAGATACGCAGTATTTT
CASSQVAVAGDTQYF
>NA|TRBV4-1|TRBJ2-7|TRBD2
TGCGCCAGCAGCCAAGACACACCCGCGGGGGATACCTACGAGCAGTACTTC
CASSQDTPAGDTYEQYF
>NA|TRBV10-3|TRBJ2-5|TRBD1
TGTGCCATCAGCCGACAGACAGGGGGCCAAGAGACCCAGTACTTC
CAISRQTGGQETQYF
>few|TRBV4-1|TRBJ2-3|NA
TGCGCCAGCAGCCAAGAAAGGGTAGCGGCCTCGCCAACAGATACGCAGTATTTT
CASSQERVAASPTDTQYF
>NA|TRBV14|TRBJ2-3|TRBD2
TGTGCCAGCAGCCAACATACTACTAGCGGGTGGACAGATACGCAGTATTTT
CASSQHTTSGWTDTQYF
>once|TRBV10-3|TRBJ1-3|TRBD1
TGTGCCATCAGTGAGCGGACAGGGGGGAGTGGAAACACCATATATTTT
CAISERTGGSGNTIYF